The present TCR beta chain was sequenced within a study of blood T cell repertoires in COVID-19. The wider study: The United States, Italy and Spain provided the acute and convalescent COVID-19 samples. Sample material is recorded as cDNA or gDNA derived from T cells, B-cell-depleted T cells, or PBMCs.

Per the study methods: Amplification with reference gene primers provided the estimates of nucleated cell counts. Profiling relied on immunoSEQ multiplex PCR, and the TCRdb table lists in-frame clones only, not all of them. V, J and clone size were drawn from that table, and D and trimming were deduced from the DNA. Of roughly 120,000 clones in the sample, approximately 79% were seen once. The length of the CDR3 is 13 residues. Germline V gene data show CDR1 as MGHRA and CDR2 as YSYEKL. V shed 0 bases and J shed 4 bases, with 7 bases lying between them. The V gene is TRBV4-1, the J gene TRBJ2-7; D unresolved. Sequenced: peripheral blood. The origin of this receptor is a man aged 50 to 59 with acute or convalescent COVID-19. This chain's CDR3 is CASSQDAGYEQYF. The CDR3 region has the DNA TGCGCCAGCAGCCAAGACGCCGGGTACGAGCAGTACTTC.